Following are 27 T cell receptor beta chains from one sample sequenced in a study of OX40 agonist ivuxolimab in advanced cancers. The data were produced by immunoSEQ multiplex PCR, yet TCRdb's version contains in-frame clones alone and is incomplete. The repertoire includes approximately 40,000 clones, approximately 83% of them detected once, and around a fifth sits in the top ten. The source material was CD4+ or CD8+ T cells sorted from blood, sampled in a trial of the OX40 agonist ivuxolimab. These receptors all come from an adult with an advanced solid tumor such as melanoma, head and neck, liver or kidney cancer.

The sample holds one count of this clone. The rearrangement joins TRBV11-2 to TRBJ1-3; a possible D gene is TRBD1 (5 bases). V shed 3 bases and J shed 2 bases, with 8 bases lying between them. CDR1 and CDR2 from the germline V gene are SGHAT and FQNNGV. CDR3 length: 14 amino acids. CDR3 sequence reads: CASSFEGAGNTIYF. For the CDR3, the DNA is TGTGCCAGCAGCTTTGAAGGGGCTGGAAACACCATATATTTT.

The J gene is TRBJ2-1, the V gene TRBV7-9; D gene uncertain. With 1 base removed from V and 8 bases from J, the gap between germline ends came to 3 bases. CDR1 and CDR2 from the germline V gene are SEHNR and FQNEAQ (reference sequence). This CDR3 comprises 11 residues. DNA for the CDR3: TGTGCCAGCAGCTTAGGACATGAGCAGTTCTTC. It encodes CASSLGHEQFF. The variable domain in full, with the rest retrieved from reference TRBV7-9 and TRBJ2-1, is DTGVSQNPRHKITKRGQNVTFRCDPISEHNRLYWYRQTLGQGPEFLTYFQNEAQLEKSRLLSDRFSAERPKGSFSTLEIQRTEQGDSAMYLCASSLGHEQFFGPGTRLTVL.

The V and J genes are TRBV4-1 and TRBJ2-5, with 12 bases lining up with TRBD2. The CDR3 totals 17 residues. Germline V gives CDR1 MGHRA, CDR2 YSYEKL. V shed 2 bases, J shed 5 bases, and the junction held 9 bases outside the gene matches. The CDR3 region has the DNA TGCGCCAGCAGCCAATTATCTAGCGGGGGGGCCGTTGAGACCCAGTACTTC. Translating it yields CASSQLSSGGAVETQYF.

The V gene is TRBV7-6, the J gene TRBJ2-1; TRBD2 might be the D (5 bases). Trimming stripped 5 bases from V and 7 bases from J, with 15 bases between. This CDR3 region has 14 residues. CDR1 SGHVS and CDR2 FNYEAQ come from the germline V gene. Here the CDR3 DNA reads TGTGCCAGCAGCCCCAATGAACTAGGGAATGAGCAGTTCTTC. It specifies CASSPNELGNEQFF.

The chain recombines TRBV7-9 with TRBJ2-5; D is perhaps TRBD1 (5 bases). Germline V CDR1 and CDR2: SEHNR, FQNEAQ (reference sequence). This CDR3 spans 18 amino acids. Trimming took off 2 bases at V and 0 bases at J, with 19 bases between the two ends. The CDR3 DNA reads TGTGCCAGCAGCTTAAGGGGCAGGATGGGGTTAAACCAAGAGACCCAGTACTTC. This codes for CASSLRGRMGLNQETQYF.

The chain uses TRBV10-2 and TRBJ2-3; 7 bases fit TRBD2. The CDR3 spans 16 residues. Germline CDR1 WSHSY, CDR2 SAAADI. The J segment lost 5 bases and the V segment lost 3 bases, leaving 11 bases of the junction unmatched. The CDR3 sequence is CASSDPAGRQKDTQYF. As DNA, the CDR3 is TGCGCCAGCAGTGATCCAGCGGGAAGACAGAAAGATACGCAGTATTTT.

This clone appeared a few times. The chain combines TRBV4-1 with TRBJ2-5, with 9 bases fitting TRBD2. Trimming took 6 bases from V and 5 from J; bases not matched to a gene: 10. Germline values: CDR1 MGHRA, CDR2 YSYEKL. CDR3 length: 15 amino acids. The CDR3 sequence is CASSPGTSMSETQYF. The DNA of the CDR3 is TGCGCCAGCAGTCCCGGGACTAGCATGTCGGAGACCCAGTACTTC.

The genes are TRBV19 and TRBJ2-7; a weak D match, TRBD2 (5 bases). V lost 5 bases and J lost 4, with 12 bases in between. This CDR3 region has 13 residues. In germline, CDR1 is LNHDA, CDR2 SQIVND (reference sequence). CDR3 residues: CASSSDGEYEQYF. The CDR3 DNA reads TGTGCCAGTAGTTCGGACGGGGAATACGAGCAGTACTTC.

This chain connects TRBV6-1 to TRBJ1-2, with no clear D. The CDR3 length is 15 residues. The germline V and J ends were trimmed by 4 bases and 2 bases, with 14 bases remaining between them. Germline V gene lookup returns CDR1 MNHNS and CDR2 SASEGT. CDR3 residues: CASSADEGSNYGYTF. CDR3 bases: TGTGCCAGCAGTGCGGACGAAGGATCCAACTATGGCTACACCTTC.

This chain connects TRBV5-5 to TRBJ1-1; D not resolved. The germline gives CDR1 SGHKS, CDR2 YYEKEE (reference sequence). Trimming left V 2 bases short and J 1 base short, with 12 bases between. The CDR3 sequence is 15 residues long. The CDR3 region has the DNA TGTGCCAGCAGCTTAATTTCCCGGCAGAACACTGAAGCTTTCTTT. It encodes CASSLISRQNTEAFF. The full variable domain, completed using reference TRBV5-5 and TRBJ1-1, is DAGVTQSPTHLIKTRGQQVTLRCSPISGHKSVSWYQQVLGQGPQFIFQYYEKEERGRGNFPDRFSARQFPNYSSELNVNALLLGDSALYLCASSLISRQNTEAFFGQGTRLTVV.

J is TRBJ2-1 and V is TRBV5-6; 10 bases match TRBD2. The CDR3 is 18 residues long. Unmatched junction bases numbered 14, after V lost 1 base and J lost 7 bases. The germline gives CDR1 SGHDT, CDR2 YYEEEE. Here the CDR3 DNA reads TGTGCCAGCAGCTTGCCCTGGGACTTAGCGGGGGGTGAGAATGAGCAGTTCTTC. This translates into CASSLPWDLAGGENEQFF.

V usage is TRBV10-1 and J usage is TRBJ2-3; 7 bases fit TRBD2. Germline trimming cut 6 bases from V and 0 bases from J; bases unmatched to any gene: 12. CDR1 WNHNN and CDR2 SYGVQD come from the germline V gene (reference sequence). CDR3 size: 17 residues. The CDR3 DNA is TGCGCCAGCAGGAACCCGGGGCTAGCGGCTAGCACAGATACGCAGTATTTT. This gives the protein CASRNPGLAASTDTQYF.

CDR3 amino acids: CASSQGVGQISGNTIYF. CDR3 bases: TGCGCCAGCAGCCAGGGGGTTGGACAGATCTCTGGAAACACCATATATTTT. The rearrangement links TRBV4-1 to TRBJ1-3; the D gene is possibly TRBD1 (6 bases). V shed 3 bases and J shed 0 bases, with 15 bases lying between them. The CDR3 sequence is 17 residues long. The V gene's germline CDR1 is MGHRA and CDR2 YSYEKL.

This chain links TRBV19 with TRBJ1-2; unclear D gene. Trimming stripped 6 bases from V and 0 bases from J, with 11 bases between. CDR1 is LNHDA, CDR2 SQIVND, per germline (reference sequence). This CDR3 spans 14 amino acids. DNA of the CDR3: TGTGCCAGTAGCCCAGGCGGTCCTAACTATGGCTACACCTTC. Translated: CASSPGGPNYGYTF.

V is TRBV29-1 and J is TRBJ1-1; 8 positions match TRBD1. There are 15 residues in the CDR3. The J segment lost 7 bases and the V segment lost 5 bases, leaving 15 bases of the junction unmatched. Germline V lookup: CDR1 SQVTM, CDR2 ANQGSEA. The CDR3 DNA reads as TGCAGCGTTTTAGGGGGAGGGACAGGATCTCATGAAGCTTTCTTT. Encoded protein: CSVLGGGTGSHEAFF.

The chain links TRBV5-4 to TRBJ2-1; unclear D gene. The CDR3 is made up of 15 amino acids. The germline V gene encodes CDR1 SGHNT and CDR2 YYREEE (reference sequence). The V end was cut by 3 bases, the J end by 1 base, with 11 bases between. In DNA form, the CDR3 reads TGTGCCAGCAGCTCGCCTACAGTGTCCTACAATGAGCAGTTCTTC. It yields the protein CASSSPTVSYNEQFF.

CDR3 amino acids: CASSLWGGLGYEQYF. In DNA, the CDR3 is TGTGCCAGCAGTTTATGGGGTGGTCTAGGGTACGAGCAGTACTTC. The chain links TRBV27 to TRBJ2-7; D ambiguous. The CDR3 contains 15 residues. V lost 1 base to trimming and J lost 4 bases, with 14 bases between them. Per germline, CDR1 MNHEY and CDR2 SMNVEV (reference sequence).

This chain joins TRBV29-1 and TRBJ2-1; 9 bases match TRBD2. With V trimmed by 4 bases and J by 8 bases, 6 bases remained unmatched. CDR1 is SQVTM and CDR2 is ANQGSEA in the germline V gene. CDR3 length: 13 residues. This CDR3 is CSVAGGGADEQFF. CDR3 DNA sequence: TGCAGCGTTGCGGGCGGGGGGGCCGATGAGCAGTTCTTC.

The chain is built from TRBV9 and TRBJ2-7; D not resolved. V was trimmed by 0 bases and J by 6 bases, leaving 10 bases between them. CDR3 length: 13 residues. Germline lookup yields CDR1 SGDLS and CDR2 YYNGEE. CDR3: CASSVGVSFEQYF. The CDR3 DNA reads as TGTGCCAGCAGCGTAGGGGTTAGCTTCGAGCAGTACTTC.

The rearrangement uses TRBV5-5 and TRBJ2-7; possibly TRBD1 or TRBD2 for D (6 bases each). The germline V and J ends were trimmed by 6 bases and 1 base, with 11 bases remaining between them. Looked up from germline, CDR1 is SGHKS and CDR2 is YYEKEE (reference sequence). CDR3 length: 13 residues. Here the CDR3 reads CASNGGGSYEQYF. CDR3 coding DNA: TGTGCCAGCAACGGAGGGGGGTCCTACGAGCAGTACTTC.

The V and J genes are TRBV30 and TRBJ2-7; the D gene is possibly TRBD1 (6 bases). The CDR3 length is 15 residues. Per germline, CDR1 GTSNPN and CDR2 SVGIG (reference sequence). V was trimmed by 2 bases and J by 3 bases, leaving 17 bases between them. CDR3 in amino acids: CAWSPPLVGGYEQYF. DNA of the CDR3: TGTGCCTGGAGTCCTCCCTTAGTAGGGGGCTACGAGCAGTACTTC.

The CDR3 DNA sequence: TGCAGCGTTGAGGCCGGGACGACGTACGAGCAGTACTTC. Protein product: CSVEAGTTYEQYF. The chain couples TRBV29-1 to TRBJ2-7, with D perhaps given as TRBD1 or TRBD2 (5 bases each). The CDR3 has 13 amino acids. The germline V and J ends were trimmed by 3 bases and 4 bases, with 13 bases remaining between them. The germline V gene encodes CDR1 SQVTM and CDR2 ANQGSEA.

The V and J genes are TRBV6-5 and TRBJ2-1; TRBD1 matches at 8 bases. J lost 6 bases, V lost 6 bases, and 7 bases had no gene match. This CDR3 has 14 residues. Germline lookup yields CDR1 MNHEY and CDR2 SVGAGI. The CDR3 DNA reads TGTGCCAGCAGAACAGGGGGGTTGGGCAATGAGCAGTTCTTC. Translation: CASRTGGLGNEQFF.

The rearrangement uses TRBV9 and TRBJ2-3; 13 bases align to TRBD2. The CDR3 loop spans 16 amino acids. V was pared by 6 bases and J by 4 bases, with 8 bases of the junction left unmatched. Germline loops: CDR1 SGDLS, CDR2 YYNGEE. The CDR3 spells CASTLLAGGPADTQYF. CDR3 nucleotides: TGTGCCAGCACCTTACTAGCGGGGGGGCCCGCAGATACGCAGTATTTT.

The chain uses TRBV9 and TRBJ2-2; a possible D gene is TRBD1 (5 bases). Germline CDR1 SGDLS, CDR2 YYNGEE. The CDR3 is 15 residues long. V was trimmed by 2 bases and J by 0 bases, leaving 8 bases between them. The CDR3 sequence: CASSVGQANTGELFF. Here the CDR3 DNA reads TGTGCCAGCAGCGTGGGGCAGGCGAACACCGGGGAGCTGTTTTTT. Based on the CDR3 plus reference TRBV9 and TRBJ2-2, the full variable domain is DSGVTQTPKHLITATGQRVTLRCSPRSGDLSVYWYQQSLDQGLQFLIQYYNGEERAKGNILERFSAQQFPDLHSELNLSSLELGDSALYFCASSVGQANTGELFFGEGSRLTVL.

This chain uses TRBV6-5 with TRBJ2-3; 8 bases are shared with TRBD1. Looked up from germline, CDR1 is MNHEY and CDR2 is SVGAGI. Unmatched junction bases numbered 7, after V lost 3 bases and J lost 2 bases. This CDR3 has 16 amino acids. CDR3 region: CASSYRQGSDTDTQYF. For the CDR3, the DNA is TGTGCCAGCAGTTATAGACAGGGGTCAGACACAGATACGCAGTATTTT.

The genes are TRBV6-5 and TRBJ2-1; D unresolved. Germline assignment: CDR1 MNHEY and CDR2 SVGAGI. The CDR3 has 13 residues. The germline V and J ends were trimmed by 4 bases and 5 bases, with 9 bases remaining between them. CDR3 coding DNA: TGTGCCAGCAGTTCTGTGGTTAACAATGAGCAGTTCTTC. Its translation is CASSSVVNNEQFF.